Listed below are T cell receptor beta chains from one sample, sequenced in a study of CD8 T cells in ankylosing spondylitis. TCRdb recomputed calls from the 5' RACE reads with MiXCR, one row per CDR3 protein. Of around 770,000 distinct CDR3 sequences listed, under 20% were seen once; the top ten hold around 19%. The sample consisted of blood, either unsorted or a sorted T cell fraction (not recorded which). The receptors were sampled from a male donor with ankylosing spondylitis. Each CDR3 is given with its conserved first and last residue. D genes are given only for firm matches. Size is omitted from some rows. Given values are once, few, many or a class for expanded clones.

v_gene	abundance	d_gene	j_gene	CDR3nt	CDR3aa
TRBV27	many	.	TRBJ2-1	TGTGCCAGCAGTTTATTAGGAGGGGGCAATGAGCAGTTCTTC	CASSLLGGGNEQFF
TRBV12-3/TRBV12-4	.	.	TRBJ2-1	TGTGCCAGCAGTTTAGAAGGAGCGAACAATGAGCAGTTCTTC	CASSLEGANNEQFF
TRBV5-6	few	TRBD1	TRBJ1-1	TGTGCCAGCAGACGGCGGACAGGGAAAAGGAGTACTGAAGCTTTCTTT	CASRRRTGKRSTEAFF
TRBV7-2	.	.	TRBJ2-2	TGTGCCAGCAGCTTAATCTACACCGGGGAGCTGTTTTTT	CASSLIYTGELFF
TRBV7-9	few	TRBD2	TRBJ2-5	TGTGCCAGCAGCCTCGGGACTAGCGGGAGTGAGACCCAGTACTTC	CASSLGTSGSETQYF
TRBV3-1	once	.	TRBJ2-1	TGTGCCAGCACCCAGGACCACCGTTCGAGGAATGAGCAGTTCTTC	CASTQDHRSRNEQFF
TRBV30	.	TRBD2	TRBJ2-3	TGTGCCTGGAGGACTAGCGGGAGCACAGATACGCAGTATTTT	CAWRTSGSTDTQYF
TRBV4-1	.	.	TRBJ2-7	TGCGCCAGCAGCCAAGCCTGGGGGGACACGGATTACTACGAGCAGTACTTC	CASSQAWGDTDYYEQYF
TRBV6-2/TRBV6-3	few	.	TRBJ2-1	TGTGCCAGCAAGGGCTTGGGAGCTGACTCCTACAATGAGCAGTTCTTC	CASKGLGADSYNEQFF
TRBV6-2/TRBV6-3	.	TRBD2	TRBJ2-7	TGTGCCAGCAGTTACCCGGATAGAGCGGGAGGAAAGTCCTACGAGCAGTACTTC	CASSYPDRAGGKSYEQYF
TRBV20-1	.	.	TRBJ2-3	TGCAGTGCTAGTCCGGGCGGAGGTCGAGATACGCAGTATTTT	CSASPGGGRDTQYF
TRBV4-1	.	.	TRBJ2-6	TGCGCCAGCAGCCAAGACCCACGGGTGGCTGGGGCCAACGTCCTGACTTTC	CASSQDPRVAGANVLTF
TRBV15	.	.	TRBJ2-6	TGTGCCACCAGCGGACGGATCGGGGCTGGGGCCAACGTCCTGACTTTC	CATSGRIGAGANVLTF
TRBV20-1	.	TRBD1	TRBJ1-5	TGCAGTGCAAGGACAGGGGATCGAGATCAGCCCCAGCATTTT	CSARTGDRDQPQHF
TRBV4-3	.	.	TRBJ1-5	TGCGCCAGCAGCCAAGATAGGGGAGATTATCAGCCCCAGCATTTT	CASSQDRGDYQPQHF
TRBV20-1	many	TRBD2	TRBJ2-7	TGCAGTGCTCCACCGACTAGCGGGGGGCTTGATGAGCAGTACTTC	CSAPPTSGGLDEQYF
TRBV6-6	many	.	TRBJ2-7	TGTGCCAGCAGTTACGGCGGGGAATACGAGCAGTACTTC	CASSYGGEYEQYF
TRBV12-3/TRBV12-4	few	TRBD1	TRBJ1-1	TGTGCCAGCAGCCCTAGGGACAGGGGTGGGAACACTGAAGCTTTCTTT	CASSPRDRGGNTEAFF
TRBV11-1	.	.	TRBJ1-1	TGTGCCAGCAGCTTAGGCCTGTCTAAGGCGAACACTGAAGCTTTCTTT	CASSLGLSKANTEAFF
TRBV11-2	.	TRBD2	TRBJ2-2	TGTGCCAGCAGCTTCCCCGGGACTAGCTCGGCCGGGGAGCTGTTTTTT	CASSFPGTSSAGELFF
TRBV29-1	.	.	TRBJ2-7	TGCAGCGTGAGGGGGGACACACCCTACGAGCAGTACTTC	CSVRGDTPYEQYF
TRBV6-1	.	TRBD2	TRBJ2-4	TGTGCCAGCAGGGCCTTTGGGACTAGCGACATCGGCATTCAGTACTTC	CASRAFGTSDIGIQYF
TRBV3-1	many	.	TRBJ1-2	TGTGCCAGCAGCCAAGATCCGGTCTATGGCTACACCTTC	CASSQDPVYGYTF
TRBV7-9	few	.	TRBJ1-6	TGTGCCAGCAGCCCAAGGGACGGGGGGAATTCACCCCTCCACTTT	CASSPRDGGNSPLHF
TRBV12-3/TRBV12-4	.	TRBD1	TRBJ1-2	TGTGCCAGCAGTCCCCAGGGACAGGGTTTTTATGGCTACACCTTC	CASSPQGQGFYGYTF
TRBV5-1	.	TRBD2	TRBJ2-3	TGCGCCAGCAGCTTGGGGCCCCCAGCGGGAGGGGTTGCAGATACGCAGTATTTT	CASSLGPPAGGVADTQYF
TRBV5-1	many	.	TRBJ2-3	TGCGCCAGCAGCTGGACAGAGTCCACAGATACGCAGTATTTT	CASSWTESTDTQYF
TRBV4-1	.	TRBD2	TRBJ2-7	TGCGCCAGCAGCCATACTAGCGGGGAGCCTTACGAGCAGTACTTC	CASSHTSGEPYEQYF
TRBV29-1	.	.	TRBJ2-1	TGCAGCGTTACGGCGCGTGGAAGGGATTCCTACAATGAGCAGTTCTTC	CSVTARGRDSYNEQFF
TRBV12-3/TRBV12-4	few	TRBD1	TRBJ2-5	TGTGCCAGCAGTCGCTTGTTGGACAGGGGCGGGGAGACCCAGTACTTC	CASSRLLDRGGETQYF
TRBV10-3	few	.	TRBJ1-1	TGTGCCATCAAGTCCGACAGGTCCCTTCGGAACACTGAAGCTTTCTTT	CAIKSDRSLRNTEAFF
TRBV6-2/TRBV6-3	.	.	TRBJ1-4	TGTGCCAGCAGCCGGGACGGCTATGAAAAACTGTTTTTT	CASSRDGYEKLFF
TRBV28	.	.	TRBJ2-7	TGTGCCAGCAGTTTCTACAGGGTTAGGGGTAGCGAGCAGTACTTC	CASSFYRVRGSEQYF
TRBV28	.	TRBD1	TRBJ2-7	TGTGCCAGCAGTTTATCGGCAGGGGGTATATACGAGCAGTACTTC	CASSLSAGGIYEQYF
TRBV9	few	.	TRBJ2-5	TGTGCCAGCAGCAAGGAAGGGAAGCAAGAGACCCAGTACTTC	CASSKEGKQETQYF
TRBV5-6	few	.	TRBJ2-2	TGTGCCAGCAGCCTGCGTAGCTGGCCTAACACCGGGGAGCTGTTTTTT	CASSLRSWPNTGELFF
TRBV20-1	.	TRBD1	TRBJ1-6	TGCAGTGCTAGTGCTCCACCGGGACAGGGGTCGCCCCTCCACTTT	CSASAPPGQGSPLHF
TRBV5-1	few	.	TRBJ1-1	TGCGCCAGCAGCTTGGTTGTAGGGGCCCCGGCTGAAGCTTTCTTT	CASSLVVGAPAEAFF
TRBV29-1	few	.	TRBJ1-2	TGCAGCGCAGAACAGGGAACCTATGGCTACACCTTC	CSAEQGTYGYTF
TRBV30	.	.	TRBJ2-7	TGTGCCTGGAGGCAGGGGTCTGGCTACGAGCAGTACTTC	CAWRQGSGYEQYF
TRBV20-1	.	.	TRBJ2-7	TGCAGTGCTAGACGGATCAGCTCCTACGAGCAGTACTTC	CSARRISSYEQYF
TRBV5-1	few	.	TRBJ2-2	TGCGCCACCAACCGGGACGGCTATTCCGGGGAGCTGTTTTTT	CATNRDGYSGELFF
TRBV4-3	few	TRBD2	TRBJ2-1	TGCGCCAGCAGCCAAGATAGAACTAGCGGGAGGGCCTACAATGAGCAGTTCTTC	CASSQDRTSGRAYNEQFF
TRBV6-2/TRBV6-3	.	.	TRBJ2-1	TGTGCCAGCAGTTACGAGGGTTGGAATGAGCAGTTCTTC	CASSYEGWNEQFF
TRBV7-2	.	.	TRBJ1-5	TGTGCCAGCAGCTCGGTTAGGAGAGAAGGGCAGGTCCAGCATTTT	CASSSVRREGQVQHF
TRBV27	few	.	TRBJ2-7	TGTGCCAGCAGTTTATCGGGCAGGAGGTACGAGCAGTACTTC	CASSLSGRRYEQYF
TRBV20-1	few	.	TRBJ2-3	TGCAGTGCTACCAGGGGGGGGAGCACAGATACGCAGTATTTT	CSATRGGSTDTQYF
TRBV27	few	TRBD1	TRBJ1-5	TGTGCCAGCAGTCAAGGACAGGGTGGAAATCAGCCCCAGCATTTT	CASSQGQGGNQPQHF
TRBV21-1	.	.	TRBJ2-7	TGTGCCAGCAGCACTTCGGGACAGGGGGCTCACTTCTCCTACGAGCAGTACTTC	CASSTSGQGAHFSYEQYF
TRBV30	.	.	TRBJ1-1	TGTGCCTGGAGTGGCCAGGGTGTATTCACTGAAGCTTTCTTT	CAWSGQGVFTEAFF
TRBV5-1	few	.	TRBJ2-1	TGCGCCAGCATGCCCGCGGGGCCCAGCTCCTACAATGAGCAGTTCTTC	CASMPAGPSSYNEQFF
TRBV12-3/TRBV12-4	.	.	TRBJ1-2	TGTGCCAGCAGTTTAGATAAGAGGGCCCACTATGGCTACACCTTC	CASSLDKRAHYGYTF
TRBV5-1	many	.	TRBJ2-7	TGCGCCAGCAGCTTGGCCCCCGGCCCCTACGAGCAGTACTTC	CASSLAPGPYEQYF
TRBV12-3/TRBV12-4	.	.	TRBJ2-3	TGTGCCAGCAGTTCAGGCTGGCAAGGTACGCAGTATTTT	CASSSGWQGTQYF
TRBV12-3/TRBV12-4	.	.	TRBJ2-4	TGTGCCAGCAGATTTGGCGGCTCTGGGAACATTCAGTACTTC	CASRFGGSGNIQYF
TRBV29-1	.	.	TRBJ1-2	TGCAGCGTGCGGGGCTCTCGGGGCTACACCTTC	CSVRGSRGYTF
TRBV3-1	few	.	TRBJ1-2	TGTGCCAGCAGCCAAGATTCGAGGGGGGGCTACACCTTC	CASSQDSRGGYTF
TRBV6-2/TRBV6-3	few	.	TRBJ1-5	TGTGCCAGCAGTTGGTGGCAGGGTGGTCAGCCCCAGCATTTT	CASSWWQGGQPQHF
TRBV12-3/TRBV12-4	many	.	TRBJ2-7	TGTGCCAGCAGTTTTTTAGCGATGGTCACGGGCGGAACCTACGAGCAGTACTTC	CASSFLAMVTGGTYEQYF